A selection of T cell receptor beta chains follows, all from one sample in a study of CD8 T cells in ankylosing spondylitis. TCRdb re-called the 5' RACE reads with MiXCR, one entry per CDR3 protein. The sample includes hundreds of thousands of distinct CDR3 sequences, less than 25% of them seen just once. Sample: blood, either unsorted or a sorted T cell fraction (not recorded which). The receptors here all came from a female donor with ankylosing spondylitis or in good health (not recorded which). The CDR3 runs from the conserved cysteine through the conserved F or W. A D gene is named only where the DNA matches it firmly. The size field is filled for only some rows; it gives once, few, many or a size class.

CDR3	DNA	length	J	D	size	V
CASSPPVIGHGYTF	TGTGCCAGCAGCCCGCCTGTCATTGGGCATGGCTACACCTTC	14	TRBJ1-2	-	-	TRBV6-2/TRBV6-3
CASSDHDLYNEQFF	TGTGCCAGCAGTGATCACGACCTATACAATGAGCAGTTCTTC	14	TRBJ2-1	-	-	TRBV25-1
CAISVRDVDTEAFF	TGTGCCATCAGTGTAAGGGACGTGGACACTGAAGCTTTCTTT	14	TRBJ1-1	-	few	TRBV10-3
CSANRVGADTQYF	TGCAGTGCTAACAGGGTGGGCGCAGATACGCAGTATTTT	13	TRBJ2-3	-	-	TRBV20-1
CSARDQEGGYEQYF	TGCAGTGCTAGAGATCAAGAGGGGGGGTACGAGCAGTACTTC	14	TRBJ2-7	-	-	TRBV20-1
CASSPRTSSYEQYF	TGTGCCAGCAGCCCGAGGACTAGCAGTTACGAGCAGTACTTC	14	TRBJ2-7	TRBD2	-	TRBV3-1
CASSGSYTGVLFF	TGTGCCAGCAGCGGGAGCTACACCGGGGTACTGTTTTTT	13	TRBJ2-2	-	-	TRBV3-1
CSATRGTDTQYF	TGCAGTGCTACCCGCGGGACAGATACGCAGTATTTT	12	TRBJ2-3	-	-	TRBV20-1
CASRANYGYTF	TGTGCCAGCCGGGCTAACTATGGCTACACCTTC	11	TRBJ1-2	-	few	TRBV12-3/TRBV12-4
CTSRPSGSDTQYF	TGCACTTCTCGACCAAGCGGGTCAGATACGCAGTATTTT	13	TRBJ2-3	-	few	TRBV20-1
CASSLDGTPYYEQYF	TGTGCCAGCAGCTTAGACGGGACGCCTTACTACGAGCAGTACTTC	15	TRBJ2-7	-	-	TRBV5-8
CATSRDGWGEQFF	TGTGCCACCAGCAGAGATGGATGGGGTGAGCAGTTCTTC	13	TRBJ2-1	-	few	TRBV15
CAWSASGHVRAEAFF	TGTGCCTGGAGTGCCTCCGGACACGTACGCGCTGAAGCTTTCTTT	15	TRBJ1-1	-	few	TRBV30
CASSPDRQYGYTF	TGTGCCAGCAGTCCGGACAGACAGTATGGCTACACCTTC	13	TRBJ1-2	-	-	TRBV2
CASSQGEQGYQPQHF	TGCGCCAGCAGCCAAGGGGAACAGGGCTATCAGCCCCAGCATTTT	15	TRBJ1-5	-	few	TRBV4-1
CASSTAVGLAGINEQFF	TGTGCCAGCAGCACAGCGGTAGGACTAGCGGGAATAAATGAGCAGTTCTTC	17	TRBJ2-1	TRBD2	few	TRBV7-9
CASSEARGSGAFF	TGTGCCAGCAGTGAAGCGCGGGGATCTGGAGCTTTCTTT	13	TRBJ1-1	-	-	TRBV6-1
CASRAGNTGELFF	TGTGCCAGCAGGGCTGGGAACACCGGGGAGCTGTTTTTT	13	TRBJ2-2	-	few	TRBV3-1
CASSQSLRGLNQPQHF	TGCGCCAGCAGTCAATCGTTGCGAGGGCTCAATCAGCCCCAGCATTTT	16	TRBJ1-5	-	few	TRBV23-1
CASSSMSRGEQYF	TGTGCCAGCAGCTCAATGAGCCGGGGCGAGCAGTACTTC	13	TRBJ2-7	-	few	TRBV5-6
CASSHRLGGFSEFF	TGTGCCAGCAGCCATCGACTAGGAGGGTTTTCTGAGTTCTTC	14	TRBJ2-1	-	few	TRBV14
CASRLTGTSTDTQYF	TGTGCCAGCAGACTTACCGGGACTAGCACAGATACGCAGTATTTT	15	TRBJ2-3	-	few	TRBV12-3/TRBV12-4
CASSTRQFYGYTF	TGTGCCAGCAGCACTAGGCAATTCTATGGCTACACCTTC	13	TRBJ1-2	-	few	TRBV6-1
CAISESGSLAGGPRNEQFF	TGTGCCATCAGTGAGTCGGGGTCACTAGCGGGAGGGCCAAGGAATGAGCAGTTCTTC	19	TRBJ2-1	TRBD2	few	TRBV10-3
CSAPAGGGYNEQFF	TGCAGTGCTCCCGCGGGAGGGGGTTACAATGAGCAGTTCTTC	14	TRBJ2-1	TRBD2	-	TRBV20-1